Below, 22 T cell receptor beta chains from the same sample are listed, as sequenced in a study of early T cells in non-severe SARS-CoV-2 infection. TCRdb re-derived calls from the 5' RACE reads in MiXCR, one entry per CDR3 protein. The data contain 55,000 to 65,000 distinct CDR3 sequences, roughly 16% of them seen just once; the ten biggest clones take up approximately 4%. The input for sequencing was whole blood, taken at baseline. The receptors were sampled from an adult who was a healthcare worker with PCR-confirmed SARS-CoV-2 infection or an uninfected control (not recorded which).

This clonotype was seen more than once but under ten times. CDR3 residues: CSAGGSGPYEQYF. The CDR3 coding sequence is TGCAGCGCGGGAGGTAGCGGTCCCTACGAGCAGTACTTC. The chain carries TRBV20-1 and TRBJ2-7; 8 bases map to TRBD2. The germline V gene encodes CDR1 DFQATT and CDR2 SNEGSKA (reference sequence). The CDR3 length is 13 residues.

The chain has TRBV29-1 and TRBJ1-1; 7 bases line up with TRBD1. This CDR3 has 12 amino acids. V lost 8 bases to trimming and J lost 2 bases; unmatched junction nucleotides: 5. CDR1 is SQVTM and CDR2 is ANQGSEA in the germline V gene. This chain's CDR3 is CSSRQGNTEAFF. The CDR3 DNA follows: TGCAGCTCCCGACAGGGTAACACTGAAGCTTTCTTT. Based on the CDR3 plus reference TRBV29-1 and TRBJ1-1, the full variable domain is SAVISQKPSRDICQRGTSLTIQCQVDSQVTMMFWYRQQPGQSLTLIATANQGSEATYESGFVIDKFPISRPNLTFSTLTVSNMSPEDSSIYLCSSRQGNTEAFFGQGTRLTVV.

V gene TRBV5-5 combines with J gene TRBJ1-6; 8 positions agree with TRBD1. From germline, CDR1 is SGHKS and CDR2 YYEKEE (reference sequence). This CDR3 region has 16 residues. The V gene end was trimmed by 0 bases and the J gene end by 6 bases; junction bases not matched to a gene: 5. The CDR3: CASSLVPGQANSPLHF. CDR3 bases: TGTGCCAGCAGCTTGGTACCGGGACAGGCTAATTCACCCCTCCACTTT.

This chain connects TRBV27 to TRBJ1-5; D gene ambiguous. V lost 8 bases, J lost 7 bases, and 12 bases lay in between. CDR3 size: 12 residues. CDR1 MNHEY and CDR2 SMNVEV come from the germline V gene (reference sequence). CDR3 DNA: TGTGCCAGCTGGTATTCGGGCCAGCCCCAGCATTTT. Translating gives CASWYSGQPQHF.

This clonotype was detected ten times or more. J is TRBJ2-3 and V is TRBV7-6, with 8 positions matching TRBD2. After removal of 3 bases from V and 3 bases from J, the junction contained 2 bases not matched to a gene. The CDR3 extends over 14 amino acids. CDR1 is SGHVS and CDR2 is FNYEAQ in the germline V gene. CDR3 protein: CASSFLAGTDTQYF. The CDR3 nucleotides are TGTGCCAGCAGCTTTTTAGCGGGGACAGATACGCAGTATTTT.

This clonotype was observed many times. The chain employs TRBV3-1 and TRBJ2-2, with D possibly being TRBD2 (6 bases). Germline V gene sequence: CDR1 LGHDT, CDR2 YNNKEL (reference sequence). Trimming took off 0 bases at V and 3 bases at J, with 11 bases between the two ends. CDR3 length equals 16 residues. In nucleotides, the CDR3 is TGTGCCAGCAGCCAAGATCTCGGGGGATACACCGGGGAGCTGTTTTTT. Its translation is CASSQDLGGYTGELFF.

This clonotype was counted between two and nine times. The CDR3, as DNA: TGCGCCAGCAGCCATGTCTCCAGCGGGGGATTTTACGAGCAGTACTTC. Its protein is CASSHVSSGGFYEQYF. J is TRBJ2-7 and V is TRBV4-1, with 8 bases that match TRBD2. Trimming cost V 3 bases and J 4 bases; bases outside gene matches: 11. This CDR3 region has 16 residues. Germline loops: CDR1 MGHRA, CDR2 YSYEKL.

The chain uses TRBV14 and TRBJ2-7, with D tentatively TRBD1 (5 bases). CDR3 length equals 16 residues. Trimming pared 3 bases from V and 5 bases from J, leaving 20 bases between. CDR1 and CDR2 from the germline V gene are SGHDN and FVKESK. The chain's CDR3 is CASSHYGLIPGNEQYF. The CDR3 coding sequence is TGTGCCAGCAGCCATTACGGTCTAATTCCAGGGAACGAGCAGTACTTC.

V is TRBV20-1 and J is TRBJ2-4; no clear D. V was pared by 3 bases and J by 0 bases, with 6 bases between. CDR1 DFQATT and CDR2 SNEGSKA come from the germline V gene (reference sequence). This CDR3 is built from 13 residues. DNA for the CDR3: TGCAGTGCTAGTGAACTAGCCAAAAACATTCAGTACTTC. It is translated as CSASELAKNIQYF.

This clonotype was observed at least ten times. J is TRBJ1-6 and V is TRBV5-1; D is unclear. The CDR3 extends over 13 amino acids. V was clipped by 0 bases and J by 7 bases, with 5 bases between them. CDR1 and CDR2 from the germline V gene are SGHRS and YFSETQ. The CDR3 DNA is TGCGCCAGCAGCTTGGGATACAATTCACCCCTCCACTTT. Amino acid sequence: CASSLGYNSPLHF.

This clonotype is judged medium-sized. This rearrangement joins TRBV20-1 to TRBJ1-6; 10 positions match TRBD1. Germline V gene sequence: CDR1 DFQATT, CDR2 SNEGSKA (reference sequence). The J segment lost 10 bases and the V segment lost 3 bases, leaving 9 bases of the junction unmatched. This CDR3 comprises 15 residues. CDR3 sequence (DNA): TGCAGTGCTAGCCGGGGGGGGACAGGGGAATCACCCCTCCACTTT. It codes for CSASRGGTGESPLHF.

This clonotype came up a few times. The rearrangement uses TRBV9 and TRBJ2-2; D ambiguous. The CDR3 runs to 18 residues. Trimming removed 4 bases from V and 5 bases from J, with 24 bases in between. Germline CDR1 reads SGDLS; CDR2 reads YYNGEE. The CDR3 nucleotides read TGTGCCAGCAGCCCACGAGAGTTCCCTGGACCTTCTACCGGGGAGCTGTTTTTT. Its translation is CASSPREFPGPSTGELFF.

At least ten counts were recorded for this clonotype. The CDR3 region is CASSQDSATSGYEQYF. The CDR3 DNA is TGTGCCAGCAGCCAAGATTCGGCGACTAGCGGTTACGAGCAGTACTTC. V is TRBV4-2 and J is TRBJ2-7; TRBD2 matches at 9 bases. The trim removed 0 bases at V and 4 bases at J, leaving 7 bases unmatched. The CDR3 extends over 16 amino acids. The germline CDR1 and CDR2 sequences are LGHNA and YNFKEQ.

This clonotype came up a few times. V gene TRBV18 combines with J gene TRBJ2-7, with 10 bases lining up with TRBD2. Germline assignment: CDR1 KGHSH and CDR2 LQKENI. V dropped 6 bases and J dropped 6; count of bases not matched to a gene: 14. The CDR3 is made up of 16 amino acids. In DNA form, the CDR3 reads TGTGCCAGCTCTCACATTACTAGCGGGGTTCGTGGCGAGCAGTACTTC. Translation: CASSHITSGVRGEQYF.

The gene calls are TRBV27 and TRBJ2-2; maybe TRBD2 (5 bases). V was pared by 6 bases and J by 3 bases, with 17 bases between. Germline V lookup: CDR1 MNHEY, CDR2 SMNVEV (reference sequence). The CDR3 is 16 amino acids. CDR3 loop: CASSANLARYTGELFF. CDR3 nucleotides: TGTGCCAGCAGCGCTAATTTAGCGAGATACACCGGGGAGCTGTTTTTT.

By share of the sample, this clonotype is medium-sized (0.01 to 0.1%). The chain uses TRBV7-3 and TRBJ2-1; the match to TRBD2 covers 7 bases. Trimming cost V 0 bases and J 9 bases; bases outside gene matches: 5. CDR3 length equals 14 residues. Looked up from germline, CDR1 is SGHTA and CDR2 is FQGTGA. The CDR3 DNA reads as TGTGCCAGCAGCTTAACGGTTGGGAGGGTTGAGCAGTTCTTC. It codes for CASSLTVGRVEQFF.

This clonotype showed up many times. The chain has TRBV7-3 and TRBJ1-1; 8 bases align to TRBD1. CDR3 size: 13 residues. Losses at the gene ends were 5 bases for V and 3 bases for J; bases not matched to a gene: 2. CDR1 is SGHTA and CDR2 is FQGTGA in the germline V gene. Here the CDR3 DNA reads TGTGCCAGCAGCGGGGGACAGGACACTGAAGCTTTCTTT. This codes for CASSGGQDTEAFF.

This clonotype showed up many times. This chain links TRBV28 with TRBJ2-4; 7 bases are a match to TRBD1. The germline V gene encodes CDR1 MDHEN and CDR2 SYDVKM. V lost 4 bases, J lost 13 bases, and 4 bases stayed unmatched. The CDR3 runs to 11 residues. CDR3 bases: TGTGCCAGCAGTTCTCGGACAGGACAGTACTTC. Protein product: CASSSRTGQYF.

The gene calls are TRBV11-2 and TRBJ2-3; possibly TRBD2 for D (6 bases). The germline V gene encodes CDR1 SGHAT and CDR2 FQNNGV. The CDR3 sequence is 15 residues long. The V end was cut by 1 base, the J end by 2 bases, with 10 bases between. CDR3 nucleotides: TGTGCCAGCAGCTTAGGGGCTAGCGACACAGATACGCAGTATTTT. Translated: CASSLGASDTDTQYF.

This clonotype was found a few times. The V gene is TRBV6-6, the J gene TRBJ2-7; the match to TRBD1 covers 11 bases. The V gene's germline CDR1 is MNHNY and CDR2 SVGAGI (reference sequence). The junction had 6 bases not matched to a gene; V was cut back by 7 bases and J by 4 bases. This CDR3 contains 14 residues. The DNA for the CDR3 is TGTGCCAGCAATAACCGGGACAGGGGGTACGAGCAGTACTTC. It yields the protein CASNNRDRGYEQYF.

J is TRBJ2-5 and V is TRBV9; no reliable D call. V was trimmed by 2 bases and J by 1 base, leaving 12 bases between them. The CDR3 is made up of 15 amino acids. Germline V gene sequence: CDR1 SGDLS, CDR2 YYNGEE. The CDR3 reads CASSVADFPQETQYF. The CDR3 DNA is TGTGCCAGCAGCGTTGCAGATTTCCCCCAAGAGACCCAGTACTTC.

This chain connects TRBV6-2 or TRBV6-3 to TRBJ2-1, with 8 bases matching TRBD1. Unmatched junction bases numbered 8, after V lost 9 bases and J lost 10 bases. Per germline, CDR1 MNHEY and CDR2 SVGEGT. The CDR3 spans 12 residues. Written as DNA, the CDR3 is TGTGCCAGTTGGACAGGGTCCCGGGAGCAGTTCTTC. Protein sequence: CASWTGSREQFF.